What follows are 24 T cell receptor beta chains derived from one specimen sequenced in a study of beta chain features in type 1 diabetes. Study-wide findings and caveats: Patients with Type 1 diabetes showed moderately but significantly shorter TCRB CDR3s in all four CD4+ subsets.

Expressed TCRB transcripts were sequenced after all isolated RNA was converted to cDNA. Clones were read by immunoSEQ multiplex PCR, and TCRdb kept only the in-frame ones, dropping some. The sample comprises approximately 730,000 clones, roughly 13% of which are singletons, and 0.022% rests with the top ten. No antigen has been identified for these receptors. Sequenced sample: naive CD4+ T cells from blood. These receptors all come from a man younger than 35 with type 1 diabetes.

The rearrangement joins TRBV9 to TRBJ2-7, with D perhaps matching TRBD1 or TRBD2 (5 bases each). Germline values: CDR1 SGDLS, CDR2 YYNGEE. The V gene lost 3 bases and the J gene lost 2 bases, with 12 bases spanning the gap. CDR3 length: 14 amino acids. CDR3 protein: CASSAGDGTYEQYF. DNA for the CDR3: TGTGCCAGCAGCGCCGGGGACGGTACCTACGAGCAGTACTTC.

This clone was seen a handful of times. The chain links TRBV30 to TRBJ1-1; 7 bases fit TRBD1. The germline CDR1 and CDR2 sequences are GTSNPN and SVGIG (reference sequence). V lost 4 bases, J lost 1 base, and 6 bases stayed unmatched. The CDR3 contains 14 residues. The CDR3 region is CAWTDGTANTEAFF. The DNA of the CDR3 is TGTGCCTGGACCGACGGGACAGCGAACACTGAAGCTTTCTTT.

This sequence joins TRBV19 and TRBJ1-1; no clear D gene. The germline gives CDR1 LNHDA, CDR2 SQIVND (reference sequence). The CDR3 is made up of 11 amino acids. The V end was cut by 5 bases, the J end by 10 bases, with 11 bases between. The CDR3 loop reads CASSSIVGAFF. The CDR3 DNA sequence: TGTGCCAGTAGTTCCATAGTCGGAGCTTTCTTT.

This chain connects TRBV4-1 to TRBJ2-1; 12 bases are shared with TRBD2. Trimming removed 1 base from V and 9 bases from J; junction bases left unmatched: 16. The CDR3 is 19 amino acids. Looked up from germline, CDR1 is MGHRA and CDR2 is YSYEKL. The CDR3 loop reads CASSQVPRASGGEALEQFF. CDR3 bases: TGCGCCAGCAGCCAAGTACCCAGGGCTAGCGGGGGGGAAGCACTTGAGCAGTTCTTC.

This clone was counted only a few times. J is TRBJ2-3 and V is TRBV27; D perhaps matches TRBD2 (6 bases). The germline gives CDR1 MNHEY, CDR2 SMNVEV (reference sequence). The CDR3 length is 15 residues. Trimming removed 5 bases at V and 6 bases at J, with 18 bases between. The CDR3 region has the DNA TGTGCCAGCAGTCGTAGGCGCGGGGTTGGGGATACGCAGTATTTT. This gives the protein CASSRRRGVGDTQYF.

This clone was counted between two and nine times. The gene calls are TRBV7-2 and TRBJ2-3, with D perhaps matching TRBD1 or TRBD2 (6 bases each). Trimming cost V 5 bases and J 5 bases, with 23 bases left between them. The CDR3 contains 17 residues. CDR1 is SGHTA and CDR2 is FQGNSA in the germline V gene. CDR3 sequence (DNA): TGTGCCAGCAGCCCGCGTGCGGCGTGGGGGGCGAGAGATACGCAGTATTTT. It specifies CASSPRAAWGARDTQYF.

This clone was picked up a small number of times. This sample includes further DNA sequences coding for the same CDR3. The chain combines TRBV2 with TRBJ1-2; D perhaps matches TRBD1 (5 bases). The CDR3 length is 13 residues. V was pared by 1 base and J by 2 bases, with 5 bases between. Germline V CDR1 and CDR2: SNHLY, FYNNEI. This chain's CDR3 is CASSEGQNYGYTF. CDR3 bases: TGTGCCAGCAGTGAAGGACAGAACTATGGCTACACCTTC.

There are a few counts of this clone. The chain has TRBV7-9 and TRBJ1-4; possible D gene TRBD1, 5 bases. Per the germline V gene, CDR1 is SEHNR and CDR2 is FQNEAQ (reference sequence). Trimming pared 4 bases from V and 6 bases from J, leaving 9 bases between. The CDR3 loop spans 13 amino acids. This CDR3 reads CASSSRVDEKLFF. The CDR3 bases are TGTGCCAGCAGCTCCAGGGTGGATGAAAAACTGTTTTTT.

This clone was seen more than once but under ten times. The chain joins TRBV29-1 to TRBJ2-3, with a tentative D call TRBD2 (7 bases). The CDR3 extends over 13 amino acids. Germline CDR1 is SQVTM and CDR2 is ANQGSEA. The CDR3 DNA reads TGCAGTGAAGGGGGGGCCGAGGCAGATACGCAGTATTTT. Residues: CSEGGAEADTQYF.

This clone appeared a few times. The CDR3 sequence is CSVEAIRGYGYTF. The CDR3 DNA is TGCAGCGTTGAAGCCATCCGGGGCTATGGCTACACCTTC. The genes are TRBV29-1 and TRBJ1-2; D gene ambiguous. The length of the CDR3 is 13 residues. Per germline, CDR1 SQVTM and CDR2 ANQGSEA. V was clipped by 1 base and J by 4 bases, with 10 bases between them.

This clone was recorded a few times. This chain joins TRBV2 and TRBJ2-3; 13 bases are shared with TRBD2. The germline V gene has CDR1 SNHLY and CDR2 FYNNEI. With 6 bases clipped from V and 5 bases from J, the junction kept 5 bases outside the gene matches. The CDR3 contains 15 residues. The chain's CDR3 is CASSPGLAGVDTQYF. CDR3 in DNA: TGTGCCAGCAGCCCCGGACTAGCGGGGGTAGATACGCAGTATTTT.

This clone was counted a few times. The V call is TRBV18, the J call TRBJ2-5; D is unclear. Trimming removed 0 bases from V and 1 base from J, with 9 bases in between. Germline CDR1 and CDR2: KGHSH and LQKENI. The CDR3 runs 15 residues. The CDR3 here is CASSPPPVPQETQYF. For the CDR3, the DNA is TGTGCCAGCTCACCACCCCCCGTCCCCCAAGAGACCCAGTACTTC. The complete variable domain, with remaining parts taken from reference TRBV18 and TRBJ2-5, reads NAGVMQNPRHLVRRRGQEARLRCSPMKGHSHVYWYRQLPEEGLKFMVYLQKENIIDESGMPKERFSAEFPKEGPSILRIQQVVRGDSAAYFCASSPPPVPQETQYFGPGTRLLVL.

This clone was observed a few times. The chain has TRBV7-9 and TRBJ2-1; 9 nucleotides match TRBD1. Germline V gene data show CDR1 as SEHNR and CDR2 as FQNEAQ (reference sequence). CDR3 size: 16 residues. V shed 7 bases, J shed 7 bases, and the junction held 14 bases outside the gene matches. CDR3 in DNA: TGTGCCAGCACCGAAGCCCGGGACAGGGTAGTAAATGAGCAGTTCTTC. This sequence encodes CASTEARDRVVNEQFF.

The chain employs TRBV30 and TRBJ1-5; D ambiguous. Germline CDR1 reads GTSNPN; CDR2 reads SVGIG (reference sequence). The V gene lost 2 bases and the J gene lost 7 bases, with 6 bases spanning the gap. This CDR3 is 11 amino acids long. The chain's CDR3 is CAWSKGQPQHF. Written as DNA, the CDR3 is TGTGCCTGGAGTAAGGGCCAGCCCCAGCATTTT.

This clone has more than one count but fewer than ten. The genes are TRBV5-4 and TRBJ2-4; D may correspond to TRBD1 or TRBD2 (6 bases each). The length of the CDR3 is 15 residues. CDR1 and CDR2 (germline): SGHNT, YYREEE (reference sequence). V lost 6 bases, J lost 6 bases, and 19 bases lay in between. CDR3 sequence: CASTTQRGPGNIQYF. The CDR3 DNA follows: TGTGCCAGCACCACCCAACGGGGGCCTGGAAACATTCAGTACTTC.

The rearrangement joins TRBV7-6 to TRBJ1-1, with a tentative D call TRBD1 (6 bases). This CDR3 is built from 14 residues. Trimming pared 3 bases from V and 1 base from J, leaving 9 bases between. Germline V gives CDR1 SGHVS, CDR2 FNYEAQ. This CDR3 is CASSLSRGNTEAFF. The DNA of the CDR3 is TGTGCCAGCAGCTTGTCCAGGGGGAACACTGAAGCTTTCTTT.

This clone came up a few times. Other DNA sequences in this sample translate to the same CDR3. This sequence joins TRBV18 and TRBJ2-7; the D call may be TRBD1 or TRBD2 (6 bases each). The V end lost 1 base, the J end lost 6 bases, and 7 bases lay between the germline ends. Germline V lookup: CDR1 KGHSH, CDR2 LQKENI. This CDR3 has 12 amino acids. The CDR3 coding sequence is TGTGCCAGCTCACCACAGGGGGGCGAGCAGTACTTC. It encodes CASSPQGGEQYF.

The V and J genes are TRBV4-1 and TRBJ1-5; possible D gene TRBD1, 6 bases. Germline CDR1 and CDR2: MGHRA and YSYEKL. V lost 0 bases, J lost 3 bases, and 9 bases lay in between. CDR3 length: 15 residues. CDR3 DNA: TGCGCCAGCAGCCAAGATGGGGGGCCCAATCAGCCCCAGCATTTT. This encodes CASSQDGGPNQPQHF.

V gene TRBV5-6 combines with J gene TRBJ1-6, with TRBD1 matching over 7 bases. This CDR3 is 14 amino acids long. Germline V gene lookup returns CDR1 SGHDT and CDR2 YYEEEE. With V trimmed by 4 bases and J by 7 bases, 5 bases remained unmatched. The CDR3 sequence: CASSTTGENSPLHF. CDR3 sequence (DNA): TGTGCCAGCAGCACCACAGGGGAAAATTCACCCCTCCACTTT.

The chain employs TRBV29-1 and TRBJ2-7; maybe TRBD1 (5 bases). Per germline, CDR1 SQVTM and CDR2 ANQGSEA. The V end lost 0 bases, the J end lost 6 bases, and 9 bases lay between the germline ends. This CDR3 has 12 amino acids. The CDR3, as DNA: TGCAGCGTTGAAGATACAGGAGTCGAGCAGTACTTC. The encoded protein is CSVEDTGVEQYF.

This clone was counted only a few times. The chain recombines TRBV25-1 with TRBJ2-3; D remains unclear. This CDR3 is built from 13 residues. CDR1 and CDR2 from the germline V gene are MGHDK and SYGVNS. The ends were cut back, 2 bases at V and 5 bases at J, with 8 bases in the middle. The DNA of the CDR3 is TGTGCCAGCAGTGAAGTAGCCGGAGATACGCAGTATTTT. As protein: CASSEVAGDTQYF.

This sequence joins TRBV29-1 and TRBJ1-1; tentatively, D is TRBD1 (6 bases). The CDR3 length is 13 residues. Trimming took 7 bases from V and 5 from J, leaving 17 bases between them. Germline values: CDR1 SQVTM, CDR2 ANQGSEA. CDR3 DNA sequence: TGCAGCGGACAGGAGGGAATTCGGACTGAAGCTTTCTTT. It specifies CSGQEGIRTEAFF.

This clone was detected only a few times. The rearrangement links TRBV5-6 to TRBJ2-3; the D gene is possibly TRBD2 (5 bases). CDR1 and CDR2 from the germline V gene are SGHDT and YYEEEE. Trimming shortened V by 2 bases and J by 0 bases, and 19 bases separated the two germline ends. CDR3 length: 18 residues. The DNA of the CDR3 is TGTGCCAGCAGCTTCCGGCTAGCTTCCCCCCCTAGCACAGATACGCAGTATTTT. Amino acid sequence: CASSFRLASPPSTDTQYF.

The V call is TRBV5-4, the J call TRBJ2-3, with D unclear. The V end was cut by 0 bases, the J end by 2 bases, with 10 bases between. Germline V gene data show CDR1 as SGHNT and CDR2 as YYREEE (reference sequence). The CDR3 consists of 15 residues. The CDR3 is CASSLGPQNTDTQYF. CDR3 bases: TGTGCCAGCAGCTTGGGGCCGCAGAACACAGATACGCAGTATTTT.